The 19 T cell receptor beta chains presented below share a single source sample, sequenced in a study of shared clonotypes between healthy human individuals. This table comes from immunoSEQ multiplex PCR, and its TCRdb copy is limited to in-frame clones, with some not included. This table has approximately 500,000 clones, approximately 95% appearing once. Source material: naive CD4+ T cells sorted from blood. As to subset: CD45RA+ positively selected. Every receptor here comes from a woman aged 30 to 39 in good health.

This chain links TRBV18 with TRBJ2-1; D might be TRBD1 (6 bases). The germline V gene encodes CDR1 KGHSH and CDR2 LQKENI. The CDR3 totals 14 residues. V was shortened by 2 bases and J by 5 bases, with 10 bases between the two germline ends. The CDR3 loop is CASSPEGTNNEQFF. For the CDR3, the DNA is TGTGCCAGCTCACCAGAGGGGACAAACAATGAGCAGTTCTTC.

J is TRBJ2-7 and V is TRBV19, with D possibly being TRBD1 (6 bases). The V end was cut by 1 base, the J end by 1 base, with 11 bases between. The CDR3 is 15 amino acids. CDR1 is LNHDA and CDR2 is SQIVND in the germline V gene (reference sequence). The CDR3 nucleotides read TGTGCCAGTAGTATAGGACAGGAGGAGTCCTACGAGCAGTACTTC. Its translation: CASSIGQEESYEQYF.

The chain combines TRBV28 with TRBJ2-5, with 7 bases aligning to TRBD1. The assigned J gene may be wrong: the sequence end matches TRBJ2-7 better. Germline V gives CDR1 MDHEN, CDR2 SYDVKM. There are 14 residues in the CDR3. The CDR3 region is CASSLRGPPYEQYF. CDR3 DNA: TGTGCCAGCAGTTTAAGGGGGCCCCCCTACGAGCAGTACTTC.

V is TRBV7-9 and J is TRBJ2-1, with D perhaps assigned TRBD1 or TRBD2 (5 bases each). This CDR3 is 13 amino acids long. Germline lookup yields CDR1 SEHNR and CDR2 FQNEAQ (reference sequence). V was clipped by 10 bases and J by 7 bases, with 17 bases between them. CDR3 sequence: CATTPGPLNEQFF. In nucleotides, the CDR3 is TGTGCCACGACACCGGGACCGCTAAATGAGCAGTTCTTC.

V and J are TRBV6-5 and TRBJ1-1, with a possible D match to TRBD1 (5 bases). The CDR3 contains 14 residues. Germline CDR1 MNHEY, CDR2 SVGAGI. Trimming took 4 bases from V and 3 from J, leaving 12 bases between them. The CDR3 DNA is TGTGCCAGCAGTTTCGGGGGAAGGGACACTGAAGCTTTCTTT. It is translated as CASSFGGRDTEAFF.

The chain combines TRBV5-8 with TRBJ2-7; the D gene is possibly TRBD2 (6 bases). CDR3 size: 17 residues. CDR1 is SGHTS and CDR2 is YDEGEE in the germline V gene. The V end lost 2 bases, the J end lost 3 bases, and 21 bases lay between the germline ends. CDR3 protein: CASSFSFLGTGDYEQYF. The CDR3 DNA sequence: TGTGCCAGCAGCTTTAGTTTTCTGGGGACGGGGGACTACGAGCAGTACTTC.

The chain has TRBV11-1 and TRBJ2-7, with a tentative D call TRBD1 (6 bases). The V end lost 0 bases, the J end lost 7 bases, and 16 bases lay between the germline ends. Germline V gene lookup returns CDR1 SGHAT and CDR2 FQDESV (reference sequence). The CDR3 sequence is 15 residues long. CDR3 amino acids: CASSLATGNPREQYF. In DNA form, the CDR3 reads TGTGCCAGCAGCTTAGCCACAGGGAACCCTCGAGAGCAGTACTTC. The full variable domain, rest sourced from reference TRBV11-1 and TRBJ2-7, is EAEVAQSPRYKITEKSQAVAFWCDPISGHATLYWYRQILGQGPELLVQFQDESVVDDSQLPKDRFSAERLKGVDSTLKIQPAELGDSAMYLCASSLATGNPREQYFGPGTRLTVT.

This chain connects TRBV2 to TRBJ2-3, with 10 bases identical to TRBD1. Per the germline V gene, CDR1 is SNHLY and CDR2 is FYNNEI. This CDR3 comprises 16 residues. The ends lost 6 bases at V and 5 bases at J; junction bases unmatched: 11. CDR3 amino acids: CASSQRDRGLGDTQYF. Here the CDR3 DNA reads TGTGCCAGCAGCCAACGGGACAGGGGTTTGGGAGATACGCAGTATTTT.

This rearrangement joins TRBV6-6 to TRBJ1-4, with D hard to call. Germline loops: CDR1 MNHNY, CDR2 SVGAGI (reference sequence). Trimming took off 5 bases at V and 12 bases at J, with 16 bases between the two ends. The CDR3 covers 13 residues. The CDR3 region has the DNA TGTGCCAGCAGTCCACAACCGACTGAGGAACTGTTTTTT. Protein: CASSPQPTEELFF.

V and J are TRBV28 and TRBJ2-2, with 9 bases aligning to TRBD2. The CDR3 length is 16 residues. In germline, CDR1 is MDHEN, CDR2 SYDVKM. The V gene end was trimmed by 6 bases and the J gene end by 2 bases; junction bases not matched to a gene: 7. CDR3: CASRRAGTSNTGELFF. The CDR3 DNA sequence: TGTGCCAGCAGAAGAGCCGGGACTAGCAACACCGGGGAGCTGTTTTTT. The variable domain in full, completed from reference TRBV28 and TRBJ2-2, reads DVKVTQSSRYLVKRTGEKVFLECVQDMDHENMFWYRQDPGLGLRLIYFSYDVKMKEKGDIPEGYSVSREKKERFSLILESASTNQTSMYLCASRRAGTSNTGELFFGEGSRLTVL.

The chain recombines TRBV6-1 with TRBJ2-7; TRBD1 might be the D (5 bases). Deletions cut 2 bases from V and 5 bases from J, with 13 bases between. Germline CDR1 is MNHNS and CDR2 is SASEGT. The CDR3 contains 14 residues. The CDR3 nucleotides read TGTGCCAGCAGTGAACAGGGCAGGGTGAACGAGCAGTACTTC. Translation: CASSEQGRVNEQYF.

V is TRBV2 and J is TRBJ1-5; D might be TRBD1 (6 bases). The V and J ends lost 5 bases and 6 bases respectively, with 17 bases between them. Germline V gene sequence: CDR1 SNHLY, CDR2 FYNNEI. The CDR3 contains 15 residues. CDR3 DNA: TGTGCCAGCAGTCCCACCGGGACAATGGGTCAGCCCCAGCATTTT. Its translation is CASSPTGTMGQPQHF.

This chain's CDR3 is CASALRGDTEAFF. The CDR3 nucleotides are TGTGCCAGCGCGCTGAGGGGGGATACTGAAGCTTTCTTT. The chain couples TRBV18 to TRBJ1-1; D may be TRBD1 (6 bases). The CDR3 sequence is 13 residues long. Germline V lookup: CDR1 KGHSH, CDR2 LQKENI. V shed 8 bases and J shed 5 bases, with 15 bases lying between them.

This chain links TRBV6-1 with TRBJ2-2; D not certain. The CDR3 spans 13 residues. Trimming took 2 bases from V and 5 from J, leaving 6 bases between them. CDR1 is MNHNS and CDR2 is SASEGT in the germline V gene. The CDR3 region is CASSESQTGELFF. CDR3 sequence (DNA): TGTGCCAGCAGTGAAAGTCAGACCGGGGAGCTGTTTTTT.

This chain connects TRBV6-5 to TRBJ2-6; D gene unclear. Germline CDR1 is MNHEY and CDR2 is SVGAGI. V lost 3 bases, J lost 0 bases, and 9 bases lay in between. This CDR3 comprises 16 residues. The CDR3 region is CASSYTGLSGANVLTF. DNA of the CDR3: TGTGCCAGCAGTTATACGGGCCTCTCTGGGGCCAACGTCCTGACTTTC.

In its sample, this clone was seen a few times. The chain has TRBV12-5 and TRBJ2-5; no reliable D call. This CDR3 comprises 11 residues. The germline V and J ends were trimmed by 3 bases and 2 bases, with 1 base remaining between them. Germline CDR1 LGHNT, CDR2 FRNRAP. The CDR3 loop is CASGFQETQYF. DNA of the CDR3: TGTGCTAGTGGTTTTCAAGAGACCCAGTACTTC.

CDR3 loop: CATQAGMGQPQHF. The CDR3 nucleotides read TGTGCCACACAGGCGGGTATGGGTCAGCCCCAGCATTTT. The rearrangement joins TRBV2 to TRBJ1-5; D is perhaps TRBD1 (5 bases). V lost 10 bases, J lost 6 bases, and 16 bases lay in between. The CDR3 sequence is 13 residues long. Germline CDR1 SNHLY, CDR2 FYNNEI.

This chain joins TRBV6-4 and TRBJ2-2, with 7 bases that match TRBD2. V shed 7 bases and J 7 bases; nucleotides not matched to a gene: 12. This CDR3 has 15 amino acids. Germline lookup yields CDR1 MRHNA and CDR2 SNTAGT. CDR3 amino acids: CASTQVAGVFGELFF. For the CDR3, the DNA is TGTGCCAGCACCCAGGTGGCGGGAGTGTTCGGGGAGCTGTTTTTT.

This clone was observed a single time. The rearrangement uses TRBV10-3 and TRBJ2-1; D is unresolved. The length of the CDR3 is 11 residues. Germline lookup yields CDR1 ENHRY and CDR2 SYGVKD. Trimming removed 2 bases from V and 8 bases from J, with 4 bases in between. This CDR3 is CAISEGYEQFF. Here the CDR3 DNA reads TGTGCCATCAGTGAGGGGTATGAGCAGTTCTTC.